The clone carrying this TCR beta chain was picked up one time. The data were produced by immunoSEQ multiplex PCR, yet TCRdb's version contains in-frame clones alone and is incomplete. Of under 50,000 clones listed, over 90% are singletons. This record belongs to a study of blood T cell repertoires in COVID-19. The V gene lost 1 base and the J gene lost 6 bases, with 6 bases spanning the gap. CDR1 and CDR2 from the germline V gene are KGHSH and LQKENI. The CDR3 runs to 13 residues. The chain recombines TRBV18 with TRBJ2-2; D remains unclear. The sample taken for sequencing was peripheral blood. The clonotype originates from a man between 60 and 75 years old with COVID-19, enrolled during active disease. CDR3 amino acids: CASSPLEAGELFF. Here the CDR3 DNA reads TGTGCCAGCTCACCACTAGAGGCCGGGGAGCTGTTTTTT.